This TCR beta chain was captured by sequencing in a study of beta chain features in type 1 diabetes. About the study: All samples together contributed almost 110,000,000 sorted cells for examination. Points from the study as a whole: Patients' naive, central memory and regulatory TCRB repertoires appeared more alike than those of healthy donors. Individuals with type 1 diabetes displayed fewer insertions and more deletions at VDJ junctions.

Expressed TCRB transcripts were sequenced because the isolated RNA had all been reverse transcribed beforehand. The protocol was immunoSEQ multiplex PCR, while the TCRdb copy is restricted to in-frame clones and leaves out a portion. The sample shows around 400,000 clones, around 16% of them seen only once. V trimming: 3 bases; J trimming: 2 bases; junction bases outside the gene matches: 9. CDR3 length: 16 amino acids. Germline values: CDR1 SGHRS, CDR2 YFSETQ. A few counts support this clone. Its antigen is unknown. Only one heparinised blood draw was taken per donor, and its volume averaged approximately 0.11 L.

This clonotype was obtained from a woman between 18 and 29 years old in good health. The V call is TRBV5-1, the J call TRBJ2-3, with 7 bases matching TRBD2. What was sequenced was naive CD4+ T cells from blood. CDR3 in DNA: TGCGCCAGCAGCTCGTCCCCGGGACTAAACACAGATACGCAGTATTTT. It codes for CASSSSPGLNTDTQYF.